The 9 T cell receptor beta chains listed next were all sequenced from one sample in a study of technical replicates of blood from a handful of donors. TCRdb keeps only in-frame clones here, not all; method: immunoSEQ multiplex PCR. The repertoire includes roughly 80,000 clones, 89% of them detected once, and approximately 0.41% sits in the top ten. Sequenced sample: T cells isolated from PBMCs. All receptors derive from a human donor in good health.

J is TRBJ1-4 and V is TRBV7-2; D perhaps matches TRBD1 (5 bases). The length of the CDR3 is 16 residues. V was cut by 2 bases and J by 3 bases, with 13 bases left in between. CDR1 is SGHTA and CDR2 is FQGNSA in the germline V gene. This CDR3 is CASSLLGVLANEKLFF. In DNA form, the CDR3 reads TGTGCCAGCAGCTTATTAGGGGTTCTAGCTAATGAAAAACTGTTTTTT.

This clone has only one observation. The same CDR3 can be traced to other DNA sequences in this sample. This chain connects TRBV6-6 to TRBJ2-1; 13 bases map to TRBD2. V was clipped by 5 bases and J by 8 bases; unmatched bases: 6. The CDR3 extends over 15 amino acids. Germline-derived CDR1 and CDR2 are MNHNY and SVGAGI (reference sequence). As DNA, the CDR3 is TGTGCCAGCAGTCCAGGACTAGCGGGAGAGTATGAGCAGTTCTTC. This gives the protein CASSPGLAGEYEQFF.

This sequence joins TRBV11-2 and TRBJ2-1, with unresolved D. V was shortened by 3 bases and J by 10 bases, with 7 bases between the two germline ends. The CDR3 runs to 11 residues. Germline lookup yields CDR1 SGHAT and CDR2 FQNNGV. CDR3 loop: CASSFPLEQFF. The CDR3 coding sequence is TGTGCCAGCAGCTTTCCGCTAGAGCAGTTCTTC.

This clone was seen once. This chain uses TRBV2 with TRBJ2-7; D might be TRBD2 (6 bases). Germline assignment: CDR1 SNHLY and CDR2 FYNNEI. The germline V and J ends were trimmed by 4 bases and 6 bases, with 16 bases remaining between them. The CDR3 has 14 residues. The CDR3 protein is CASSGDVADIEQYF. Written as DNA, the CDR3 is TGTGCCAGCAGTGGGGACGTAGCGGACATCGAGCAGTACTTC.

The V gene is TRBV4-1, the J gene TRBJ2-1; weak D call: TRBD2 (6 bases). Per germline, CDR1 MGHRA and CDR2 YSYEKL. Trimming shortened V by 5 bases and J by 7 bases, and 15 bases separated the two germline ends. CDR3 length: 14 amino acids. The CDR3 is CASSDTRDLNEQFF. CDR3 in DNA: TGCGCCAGCAGCGATACTCGGGACTTAAATGAGCAGTTCTTC.

The rearrangement uses TRBV23-1 and TRBJ2-5; 10 bases line up with TRBD2. TRBV23-1 qualifies as an ORF whose function is uncertain. V gave up 4 bases and J gave up 3 bases; unmatched junction bases: 8. The CDR3 totals 16 residues. CDR3 sequence (DNA): TGCGCCAGCAGTCGCCCCCTAGCGGGAGCTGAAGAGACCCAGTACTTC. Protein sequence: CASSRPLAGAEETQYF.

This clone was counted a single time. The chain joins TRBV13 to TRBJ2-7; 7 positions agree with TRBD1. This CDR3 contains 13 residues. V shed 5 bases, J shed 3 bases, and the junction held 4 bases outside the gene matches. CDR1 is PRHDT, CDR2 FYEKMQ, per germline (reference sequence). This CDR3 reads CASSQGDGYEQYF. The CDR3 DNA reads TGTGCCAGCAGCCAGGGGGACGGCTACGAGCAGTACTTC.

The chain's CDR3 is CATSRGLAGYNEQFF. The CDR3, as DNA: TGTGCCACCAGCAGAGGACTAGCGGGTTACAATGAGCAGTTCTTC. This sequence joins TRBV15 and TRBJ2-1, with 10 bases aligning to TRBD2. The V gene's germline CDR1 is LNHNV and CDR2 YYDKDF (reference sequence). With V trimmed by 1 base and J by 4 bases, 1 base remained unmatched. The CDR3 totals 15 residues.

This sequence joins TRBV27 and TRBJ2-3, with D hard to call. This CDR3 spans 15 amino acids. CDR1 MNHEY and CDR2 SMNVEV come from the germline V gene (reference sequence). Trimming removed 1 base from V and 5 bases from J, with 13 bases in between. The CDR3 loop is CASSLYLSSLDTQYF. The CDR3 DNA sequence: TGTGCCAGCAGTTTATATCTTAGTAGCCTAGATACGCAGTATTTT.